What follows are 31 T cell receptor beta chains derived from one specimen sequenced in a study of OX40 agonist ivuxolimab in advanced cancers. The protocol was immunoSEQ multiplex PCR, while the TCRdb copy is restricted to in-frame clones and leaves out a portion. This sample has 50,000 to 55,000 clones, with 80% to 85% found just once. Sequenced material: CD4+ or CD8+ T cells sorted from blood, taken in a trial of the OX40 agonist ivuxolimab. Every receptor here comes from an adult with an advanced solid tumor such as melanoma, head and neck, liver or kidney cancer.

This clone occurred many times. The rearrangement joins TRBV21-1 to TRBJ2-7; whether TRBD1, the table's D call, matches the DNA was not checked. TRBV21-1 represents a pseudogene. The CDR3 runs 16 residues. The CDR3 region is CASSKGGTGLSYEQYF. CDR3 coding DNA: TGTGCCAGCAGCAAGGGGGGGACAGGGCTTTCCTACGAGCAGTACTTC.

This chain connects TRBV7-2 to TRBJ2-7; 7 positions agree with TRBD2. In germline, CDR1 is SGHTA, CDR2 FQGNSA. The CDR3 is 12 residues long. V was clipped by 0 bases and J by 7 bases; unmatched bases: 0. This chain's CDR3 is CASSLARGEQYF. The CDR3 bases are TGTGCCAGCAGCTTAGCGCGGGGGGAGCAGTACTTC.

The table lists this clone with a count of one. V usage is TRBV9 and J usage is TRBJ1-3, with D possibly matching TRBD1 (5 bases). Germline V lookup: CDR1 SGDLS, CDR2 YYNGEE. The CDR3 covers 15 residues. Trimming stripped 3 bases from V and 4 bases from J, with 14 bases between. The CDR3 DNA is TGTGCCAGCAGCGCAACAGGCTCTTCAGGAAACACCATATATTTT. Its translation: CASSATGSSGNTIYF. The full variable domain, completed using reference TRBV9 and TRBJ1-3, is DSGVTQTPKHLITATGQRVTLRCSPRSGDLSVYWYQQSLDQGLQFLIQYYNGEERAKGNILERFSAQQFPDLHSELNLSSLELGDSALYFCASSATGSSGNTIYFGEGSWLTVV.

This chain connects TRBV6-1 to TRBJ2-1, with D tentatively TRBD1 or TRBD2 (5 bases each). The CDR3 totals 11 residues. Trimming pared 7 bases from V and 15 bases from J, leaving 16 bases between. Germline CDR1 is MNHNS and CDR2 is SASEGT. The DNA of the CDR3 is TGTGCCAGCATCGACGTTGGGGGACCGTTCTTC. Amino acids: CASIDVGGPFF.

The chain links TRBV27 to TRBJ1-1, with a weak D call TRBD1 (5 bases). Germline assignment: CDR1 MNHEY and CDR2 SMNVEV (reference sequence). The V end was cut by 4 bases, the J end by 3 bases, with 18 bases between. CDR3 length: 16 residues. DNA of the CDR3: TGTGCCAGCAGTTCAATTCCGGCAGGGTACGACACTGAAGCTTTCTTT. It is translated as CASSSIPAGYDTEAFF.

The J gene is TRBJ2-3, the V gene TRBV13, with 7 bases that match TRBD2. The length of the CDR3 is 15 residues. The V gene end was trimmed by 5 bases and the J gene end by 0 bases; junction bases not matched to a gene: 5. The germline CDR1 and CDR2 sequences are PRHDT and FYEKMQ (reference sequence). This CDR3 is CASSLWGGSTDTQYF. The CDR3 DNA sequence: TGTGCCAGCAGCCTGTGGGGGGGGAGCACAGATACGCAGTATTTT.

V and J are TRBV7-2 and TRBJ1-1; TRBD1 is a possible D gene (5 bases). This CDR3 has 14 residues. V was pared by 7 bases and J by 3 bases, with 15 bases between. Germline CDR1 and CDR2: SGHTA and FQGNSA. The DNA of the CDR3 is TGTGCCAGCACAGGGCTGGGTTCCGACACTGAAGCTTTCTTT. It specifies CASTGLGSDTEAFF.

This chain links TRBV30 with TRBJ2-4, with 10 bases that match TRBD1. This CDR3 contains 15 residues. The germline CDR1 and CDR2 sequences are GTSNPN and SVGIG (reference sequence). V was pared by 5 bases and J by 5 bases, with 9 bases of the junction left unmatched. The CDR3: CAWDGTGDRENIQYF. DNA for the CDR3: TGTGCCTGGGATGGGACAGGGGACAGGGAAAACATTCAGTACTTC.

The chain's CDR3 is CASTPTGGFDTQYF. CDR3 nucleotides: TGTGCCAGCACCCCGACGGGAGGGTTCGATACGCAGTATTTT. This chain joins TRBV25-1 and TRBJ2-3; 8 bases agree with TRBD2. Trimming cost V 7 bases and J 6 bases; bases outside gene matches: 9. Germline loops: CDR1 MGHDK, CDR2 SYGVNS. The CDR3 covers 14 residues. Based on the CDR3 plus reference TRBV25-1 and TRBJ2-3, the full variable domain is EADIYQTPRYLVIGTGKKITLECSQTMGHDKMYWYQQDPGMELHLIHYSYGVNSTEKGDLSSESTVSRIRTEHFPLTLESARPSHTSQYLCASTPTGGFDTQYFGPGTRLTVL.

J is TRBJ2-7 and V is TRBV11-3; 7 positions match TRBD1. The J segment lost 3 bases and the V segment lost 3 bases, leaving 14 bases of the junction unmatched. The CDR3 is 17 residues long. Looked up from germline, CDR1 is SGHNT and CDR2 is YENEEA. The CDR3, as DNA: TGTGCCAGCAGCTTCTCAGAGAGACAGGGCCTTATCTACGAGCAGTACTTC. The encoded protein is CASSFSERQGLIYEQYF.

This chain links TRBV28 with TRBJ2-7, with D perhaps matching TRBD2 (5 bases). CDR3 length: 15 amino acids. Germline CDR1 MDHEN, CDR2 SYDVKM. V was cut by 4 bases and J by 7 bases, with 20 bases left in between. This CDR3 is CASSSIASGMGEQYF. The CDR3 DNA follows: TGTGCCAGCAGTTCTATAGCCTCGGGGATGGGGGAGCAGTACTTC.

The V and J genes are TRBV6-5 and TRBJ2-5; 7 nucleotides line up with TRBD1. The V and J ends lost 5 bases and 7 bases, in that order; junction bases with no gene match: 10. The length of the CDR3 is 14 residues. Germline loops: CDR1 MNHEY, CDR2 SVGAGI. CDR3: CASSLTRQGGTQYF. Here the CDR3 DNA reads TGTGCCAGCAGTCTGACCCGACAGGGTGGGACCCAGTACTTC.

V and J are TRBV14 and TRBJ2-1, with TRBD1 identical over 10 bases. The CDR3 runs to 16 residues. The V gene end was trimmed by 4 bases and the J gene end by 3 bases; junction bases not matched to a gene: 6. Per the germline V gene, CDR1 is SGHDN and CDR2 is FVKESK. Here the CDR3 reads CASSRDRGTIYNEQFF. In DNA, the CDR3 is TGTGCCAGCAGCCGGGACAGGGGAACTATCTACAATGAGCAGTTCTTC.

The genes are TRBV7-3 and TRBJ2-2, with 9 bases fitting TRBD1. The CDR3 length is 16 residues. V trimming: 5 bases; J trimming: 5 bases; junction bases outside the gene matches: 9. CDR1 is SGHTA and CDR2 is FQGTGA in the germline V gene. The chain's CDR3 is CASSPRTGVGTGELFF. The CDR3, as DNA: TGTGCCAGCAGCCCGCGGACAGGGGTTGGAACCGGGGAGCTGTTTTTT.

Sample share makes this clone medium-sized. This rearrangement joins TRBV7-9 to TRBJ2-7; no clear D. Per the germline V gene, CDR1 is SEHNR and CDR2 is FQNEAQ (reference sequence). The CDR3 extends over 15 amino acids. Between the trimmed V and J ends, which lost 3 bases and 6 bases, there was a span of 18 bases. In DNA, the CDR3 is TGTGCCAGCAGCTTCGAAATACAGACCTCTGGCGAGCAGTACTTC. Translating gives CASSFEIQTSGEQYF.

This clone was counted between two and nine times. The chain joins TRBV19 to TRBJ1-5; a weak D match, TRBD1 (5 bases). CDR1 is LNHDA, CDR2 SQIVND, per germline (reference sequence). V lost 4 bases and J lost 0, with 10 bases in between. The CDR3 is made up of 15 amino acids. In DNA, the CDR3 is TGTGCCAGTAGTACCCCAGGGTATAGCAATCAGCCCCAGCATTTT. Translating gives CASSTPGYSNQPQHF. The full variable domain, its missing parts supplied by reference TRBV19 and TRBJ1-5, is DGGITQSPKYLFRKEGQNVTLSCEQNLNHDAMYWYRQDPGQGLRLIYYSQIVNDFQKGDIAEGYSVSREKKESFPLTVTSAQKNPTAFYLCASSTPGYSNQPQHFGDGTRLSIL.

This chain joins TRBV7-2 and TRBJ2-1; no reliable D call. Per germline, CDR1 SGHTA and CDR2 FQGNSA. The V gene lost 0 bases and the J gene lost 10 bases, with 7 bases spanning the gap. This CDR3 has 12 amino acids. The CDR3 is CASSLARREQFF. CDR3 sequence (DNA): TGTGCCAGCAGCTTAGCGAGGCGGGAGCAGTTCTTC.

This chain links TRBV10-3 with TRBJ1-2; D not resolved. V was pared by 2 bases and J by 3 bases, with 10 bases between. The germline V gene encodes CDR1 ENHRY and CDR2 SYGVKD. There are 14 residues in the CDR3. Here the CDR3 reads CAISEQARDYGYTF. The CDR3 DNA reads as TGTGCCATCAGTGAGCAGGCCCGAGACTATGGCTACACCTTC.

The chain couples TRBV5-1 to TRBJ2-1, with D tentatively TRBD1 or TRBD2 (5 bases each). V dropped 2 bases and J dropped 1 base, with 19 bases sitting between them. The CDR3 length is 18 residues. Germline-derived CDR1 and CDR2 are SGHRS and YFSETQ. The CDR3 region is CASSFRGADSPSYNEQFF. CDR3 nucleotide sequence: TGCGCCAGCAGCTTCCGTGGGGCGGACTCCCCATCCTACAATGAGCAGTTCTTC.

This clone was seen only a few times. This sequence joins TRBV27 and TRBJ2-7; possible D gene TRBD1, 7 bases. The V end lost 10 bases, the J end lost 2 bases, and 21 bases lay between the germline ends. CDR3 length equals 15 residues. Germline loops: CDR1 MNHEY, CDR2 SMNVEV (reference sequence). CDR3 region: CATQGGTAYTYEQYF. CDR3 nucleotide sequence: TGTGCCACCCAGGGGGGAACGGCCTACACCTACGAGCAGTACTTC.

The V and J genes are TRBV7-2 and TRBJ2-3; D uncertain. Germline assignment: CDR1 SGHTA and CDR2 FQGNSA. The V and J ends lost 2 bases and 3 bases respectively, with 0 bases between them. The CDR3 runs to 11 residues. CDR3 sequence (DNA): TGTGCCAGCAGCTTAACAGATACGCAGTATTTT. It codes for CASSLTDTQYF.

Turning to this clone: In the same sample, other DNA sequences code for this CDR3. The chain couples TRBV28 to TRBJ2-1; 11 bases line up with TRBD2. V was pared by 9 bases and J by 4 bases, with 8 bases of the junction left unmatched. Germline CDR1 MDHEN, CDR2 SYDVKM. This CDR3 contains 15 residues. The CDR3 region is CASRGTSGGYNEQFF. CDR3 DNA: TGTGCCAGTAGGGGTACTAGCGGGGGTTACAATGAGCAGTTCTTC.

V gene TRBV7-2 combines with J gene TRBJ2-5, with TRBD2 matching over 12 bases. The J call is doubtful: the DNA matches TRBJ2-7 better. Germline CDR1 SGHTA, CDR2 FQGNSA. The CDR3 is made up of 14 amino acids. CDR3 region: CASKRTSGIYEQYF. Written as DNA, the CDR3 is TGTGCCAGCAAGAGGACTAGCGGGATCTACGAGCAGTACTTC.

V usage is TRBV5-6 and J usage is TRBJ2-3, with 9 positions matching TRBD2. The CDR3 has 17 amino acids. Germline V gives CDR1 SGHDT, CDR2 YYEEEE. Trimming at V came to 0 bases and at J to 5 bases, leaving 10 bases not matched to a gene. The CDR3 nucleotides are TGTGCCAGCAGCTTGGTGGCTAGCGGGACCGTCAGAGATACGCAGTATTTT. Translated: CASSLVASGTVRDTQYF.

The CDR3 protein is CASSLDRAEKLFF. The CDR3 coding sequence is TGCGCCAGCAGCTTGGACAGGGCAGAAAAACTGTTTTTT. The rearrangement joins TRBV5-1 to TRBJ1-4; possible D gene TRBD1, 6 bases. V lost 0 bases to trimming and J lost 8 bases, with 8 bases between them. This CDR3 has 13 residues. Germline V lookup: CDR1 SGHRS, CDR2 YFSETQ. Full variable domain (remainder filled in from reference TRBV5-1 and TRBJ1-4): KAGVTQTPRYLIKTRGQQVTLSCSPISGHRSVSWYQQTPGQGLQFLFEYFSETQRNKGNFPGRFSGRQFSNSRSEMNVSTLELGDSALYLCASSLDRAEKLFFGSGTQLSVL.

The CDR3 reads CASNRGTYEQYF. The CDR3 DNA reads TGTGCCAGCAACCGGGGAACCTACGAGCAGTACTTC. V gene TRBV25-1 combines with J gene TRBJ2-7, with D possibly being TRBD2 (5 bases). Germline CDR1 is MGHDK and CDR2 is SYGVNS. Between the trimmed V and J ends, which lost 7 bases and 2 bases, there was a span of 9 bases. This CDR3 has 12 amino acids.

V usage is TRBV6-5 and J usage is TRBJ2-2, with D perhaps matching TRBD2 (5 bases). Deletions cut 2 bases from V and 5 bases from J, with 6 bases between. Looked up from germline, CDR1 is MNHEY and CDR2 is SVGAGI. The CDR3 covers 13 residues. The CDR3 nucleotides read TGTGCCAGCAGTTACCGACTAACCGGGGAGCTGTTTTTT. Protein product: CASSYRLTGELFF.

V and J are TRBV7-2 and TRBJ1-4, with D perhaps matching TRBD1 (5 bases). The germline V gene encodes CDR1 SGHTA and CDR2 FQGNSA. Trimming removed 5 bases at V and 5 bases at J, with 12 bases between. This CDR3 region has 14 residues. Written as DNA, the CDR3 is TGTGCCAGCAGCGCCGGGACGGCAAATGAAAAACTGTTTTTT. Translating gives CASSAGTANEKLFF.

The rearrangement links TRBV15 to TRBJ1-1; D is possibly TRBD1 (5 bases). Per germline, CDR1 LNHNV and CDR2 YYDKDF (reference sequence). V lost 1 base and J 0 bases, leaving 9 bases between the germline ends. The CDR3 consists of 15 residues. The CDR3 DNA reads TGTGCCACCAGCAGAGGCGGGGGACTGAACACTGAAGCTTTCTTT. Its protein is CATSRGGGLNTEAFF.

The chain links TRBV7-2 to TRBJ2-3; D gene unclear. V was pared by 5 bases and J by 2 bases, with 5 bases between. CDR3 size: 12 residues. The V gene's germline CDR1 is SGHTA and CDR2 FQGNSA. Here the CDR3 DNA reads TGTGCCAGCAGCCAAAACACAGATACGCAGTATTTT. Its protein product is CASSQNTDTQYF.

This chain links TRBV19 with TRBJ1-6; 8 bases are shared with TRBD1. The ends lost 4 bases at V and 6 bases at J; junction bases unmatched: 2. The CDR3 contains 14 residues. The germline gives CDR1 LNHDA, CDR2 SQIVND (reference sequence). The CDR3 sequence: CASSRDRTNSPLHF. The DNA of the CDR3 is TGTGCCAGTAGTAGGGACAGGACTAATTCACCCCTCCACTTT.